This is a list of T cell receptor beta chains from one sample in a study of PD-L1 blockade in urothelial cancer. TCRdb's table, derived via immunoSEQ multiplex PCR, lists solely in-frame clones and lacks some. Found here are approximately 70,000 clones, roughly 84% of them singletons; the top ten hold about 8.6%. The sequencing here drew on PBMCs, taken around atezolizumab (anti-PD-L1) treatment. The source is a woman in her seventies with urothelial cancer. Each CDR3 is given with its conserved first and last residue. Fields, in order: CDR3 DNA, CDR3 protein, V gene, D gene, clone size, CDR3 length, J gene. A D gene is named only where the DNA matches it firmly. The size field is filled for only some rows; it gives once, few, many or a size class.

TGCGCCAGCAGTGAGCCGGGACAGGGCAATGAGCAGTTCTTC	CASSEPGQGNEQFF	TRBV10-2	TRBD1	few	14	TRBJ2-1
TGTGCCAGCCTTAGACAAAGGACAGGCCCGGCCGGGGAGCTGTTTTTT	CASLRQRTGPAGELFF	TRBV25-1	TRBD1	-	16	TRBJ2-2
TGTGCCAGCAGCTTAGCCCCGAGGGCAACCGGCGGGGAGCTGTTTTTT	CASSLAPRATGGELFF	TRBV7-2	-	-	16	TRBJ2-2
TGTGCCACCAGCAGAGATCTGAGACTTAACTATGGCTACACCTTC	CATSRDLRLNYGYTF	TRBV15	-	once	15	TRBJ1-2
TGTGCCAGCAGCTTAGGTTTGGGGACACCGACCGGGGAGCTGTTTTTT	CASSLGLGTPTGELFF	TRBV11-3	-	once	16	TRBJ2-2
TGCGCCAGCAGCCGACTAGCGGGAGGAACAGATACGCAGTATTTT	CASSRLAGGTDTQYF	TRBV5-1	TRBD2	-	15	TRBJ2-3
TGTGCCAGCAGTTTTCAGTTGAACACTGAAGCTTTCTTT	CASSFQLNTEAFF	TRBV27	-	once	13	TRBJ1-1
TGTGCCTCAGCCACGGGAGGGCATTACAATGAGCAGTTCTTC	CASATGGHYNEQFF	TRBV5-6	TRBD2	-	14	TRBJ2-1
TGCGCCAGCAGTGAGAGCGGCGGCACTGGAAACACCATATATTTT	CASSESGGTGNTIYF	TRBV10-1	-	-	15	TRBJ1-3
TGTGCCAGCAGCTTCTTACCCGCGGACAGGGATACTCAGCCCCAGCATTTT	CASSFLPADRDTQPQHF	TRBV5-4	TRBD1	-	17	TRBJ1-5
TGTGCCAGCAGTTTCGGACTAGCGGGAGGCAATGAGCAGTTCTTC	CASSFGLAGGNEQFF	TRBV27	TRBD2	-	15	TRBJ2-1
TGTGCCAGCTCACCCCGACAGGCCGTCTCCTACGAGCAGTACTTC	CASSPRQAVSYEQYF	TRBV18	-	-	15	TRBJ2-7
TGTGCCAGCAGTTACAGGGTTGTGACTGGCTACACCTTC	CASSYRVVTGYTF	TRBV2	-	-	13	TRBJ1-2
TGTGCCAGCAGCTTAGATCTGACAGACGCTAACTATGGCTACACCTTC	CASSLDLTDANYGYTF	TRBV7-9	-	-	16	TRBJ1-2
TGTGCCAGCATGCAACAGGGTCAGGGGAACTACGAGCAGTACTTC	CASMQQGQGNYEQYF	TRBV6-6	-	-	15	TRBJ2-7
TGTGCCAGCAGCGTCGCGGGGGGCTACGAGCAGTACTTC	CASSVAGGYEQYF	TRBV7-9	TRBD2	-	13	TRBJ2-7
TGTGCCTGGAGTGGAACATTGGAAGAGACCCAGTACTTC	CAWSGTLEETQYF	TRBV30	-	once	13	TRBJ2-5
TGTGCCAGCAGCGTAGGCGTCCGCACAGATACGCAGTATTTT	CASSVGVRTDTQYF	TRBV9	-	-	14	TRBJ2-3
TGCAGCGTTGGCGGAAGGTCCTACAATGAGCAGTTCTTC	CSVGGRSYNEQFF	TRBV29-1	-	-	13	TRBJ2-1
TGTGCCAGCAGCTTACTTGGGCGGACAGCCACTGAAGCTTTCTTT	CASSLLGRTATEAFF	TRBV7-8	-	-	15	TRBJ1-1
TGTGCCAGCTCACCACCGTCCCAGAACACTGAAGCTTTCTTT	CASSPPSQNTEAFF	TRBV18	-	-	14	TRBJ1-1
TGTGCCAGCAGTTTTCGAGCTTTCGGAGAGACCCAGTACTTC	CASSFRAFGETQYF	TRBV27	-	-	14	TRBJ2-5
TGTGCCAGCAGCCAAGATCCGGGCACCGGGGAGCTGTTTTTT	CASSQDPGTGELFF	TRBV4-2	-	few	14	TRBJ2-2
TGTGCCAGCAGTTCCCGAGCGGGAGGGCCGGGAGATACGCAGTATTTT	CASSSRAGGPGDTQYF	TRBV7-3	TRBD2	-	16	TRBJ2-3
TGTGCCTGGAGAATGGGGAGTTCTGGAAACACCATATATTTT	CAWRMGSSGNTIYF	TRBV30	-	-	14	TRBJ1-3
TGTGCCAGCAGTGGAAACAGGGGTTTTTTGTGGACCGGGGAGCTGTTTTTT	CASSGNRGFLWTGELFF	TRBV6-1	TRBD1	-	17	TRBJ2-2
TGTGCCAGCAGCTTAACGGGGGGGCATGTCCCGTACACTGAAGCTTTCTTT	CASSLTGGHVPYTEAFF	TRBV7-2	-	-	17	TRBJ1-1
TGTGCCTGGAGTGTAGCTGCGGATGGGGCCAACGTCCTGACTTTC	CAWSVAADGANVLTF	TRBV30	-	few	15	TRBJ2-6
TGTGCCAGCAGTGAGGGCAGGGATATCGGCTACACCTTC	CASSEGRDIGYTF	TRBV2	-	-	13	TRBJ1-2
TGTGCCAGCACCACGGGACAGGGGGTGACCTACGAGCAGTACTTC	CASTTGQGVTYEQYF	TRBV28	TRBD1	-	15	TRBJ2-7
TGTGCCAGCAGCATGCGGGAGTACACCGGGGAGCTGTTTTTT	CASSMREYTGELFF	TRBV9	TRBD2	-	14	TRBJ2-2
TGCGCCAGCAGCTTGGCCCCTGGACTAGCGCTATACGAGCAGTACTTC	CASSLAPGLALYEQYF	TRBV5-1	TRBD2	-	16	TRBJ2-7
TGTGCCAGCAGTGAATATGCGGCCGGGGGTATCACAGATACGCAGTATTTT	CASSEYAAGGITDTQYF	TRBV25-1	-	-	17	TRBJ2-3
TGTGCCATCAGTGAGCCGCCCCTAGCGGGGGGGCCATCCTACGAGCAGTACTTC	CAISEPPLAGGPSYEQYF	TRBV10-3	TRBD2	-	18	TRBJ2-7
TGTGCCAGCAGCGCGTTAGCGGGAAAGACCAGCACAGATACGCAGTATTTT	CASSALAGKTSTDTQYF	TRBV9	TRBD2	-	17	TRBJ2-3
TGTGCCAGCAGCTCAATTGGGGGGGCAACTAATGAAAAACTGTTTTTT	CASSSIGGATNEKLFF	TRBV6-6	-	-	16	TRBJ1-4
TGTGCCAGCAGGTTCGGACAATTCGGCTACACCTTC	CASRFGQFGYTF	TRBV2	-	-	12	TRBJ1-2
TGTGCCAGCTCATTTACCCAGGCCTCCCTCTACACTGAAGCTTTCTTT	CASSFTQASLYTEAFF	TRBV18	-	-	16	TRBJ1-1
TGTGCCAGCAGCTTAGGCGTAGCGTCGCTGAAGGTTCAAGAGACCCAGTACTTC	CASSLGVASLKVQETQYF	TRBV7-7	-	-	18	TRBJ2-5
TGTGCCAGCAGCTTAGCGATGGGGGGGAACACTGAAGCTTTCTTT	CASSLAMGGNTEAFF	TRBV7-2	-	many	15	TRBJ1-1
TGTGCCAGCAGAGACTCCGTGGGGGGCACTGAAGCTTTCTTT	CASRDSVGGTEAFF	TRBV28	-	few	14	TRBJ1-1
TGTGCCAGCAGCGAACAACCCTCAGGGGTACAGCATTTT	CASSEQPSGVQHF	TRBV6-6	-	-	13	TRBJ1-5
TGTGCCTGGAGTGTAGCGGGAGGGCTACCAGATACGCAGTATTTT	CAWSVAGGLPDTQYF	TRBV30	TRBD2	-	15	TRBJ2-3
TGCAGCGTGGATCCCGGGACCGGGGGAGAGACCCAGTACTTC	CSVDPGTGGETQYF	TRBV29-1	-	-	14	TRBJ2-5
TGTGCCAGCAGCCCTGGGCTAACTAACTATGGCTACACCTTC	CASSPGLTNYGYTF	TRBV7-6	-	-	14	TRBJ1-2
TGTGCCAGTAGCAGGGGAGCGGATAATTCACCCCTCCACTTT	CASSRGADNSPLHF	TRBV25-1	-	-	14	TRBJ1-6
TGTGCCAGCAGTACCCGGGACAGGGGGACCTACGAGCAGTACTTC	CASSTRDRGTYEQYF	TRBV6-5	TRBD1	-	15	TRBJ2-7
TGTGCCAGCAGATCCAGGGGTACTGAAGCTTTCTTT	CASRSRGTEAFF	TRBV13	-	-	12	TRBJ1-1
TGTGCCAGCAGCCCGGTTTTCGGCGGAACAATCCCAGACACCATATATTTT	CASSPVFGGTIPDTIYF	TRBV7-2	-	-	17	TRBJ1-3
TGCGCCAGCAGCTTGGGGACCGGGACAGGGAGGCAGCCCCAGCATTTT	CASSLGTGTGRQPQHF	TRBV5-1	TRBD1	-	16	TRBJ1-5
TGTGCCAGCAGTCAAGCTAGCGGGAGTTTGGATGAGCAGTTCTTC	CASSQASGSLDEQFF	TRBV7-9	TRBD2	once	15	TRBJ2-1
TGTGCCAGCAGCTTAGTGAGACAGGGGATGAACACTGAAGCTTTCTTT	CASSLVRQGMNTEAFF	TRBV7-9	TRBD1	-	16	TRBJ1-1
TGTGCCAGCAGCTTGCTAGCGGGAGCCTACGAGCAGTACTTC	CASSLLAGAYEQYF	TRBV7-9	TRBD2	-	14	TRBJ2-7
TGTGCCAGCAGCAAAGCGGTTAGCGGGAGGGCTGGCACAGATACGCAGTATTTT	CASSKAVSGRAGTDTQYF	TRBV11-2	TRBD2	-	18	TRBJ2-3
TGTGCCAGCAGTATACAGGGGGCGCGGCACAATGAGCAGTTCTTC	CASSIQGARHNEQFF	TRBV6-5	TRBD1	-	15	TRBJ2-1